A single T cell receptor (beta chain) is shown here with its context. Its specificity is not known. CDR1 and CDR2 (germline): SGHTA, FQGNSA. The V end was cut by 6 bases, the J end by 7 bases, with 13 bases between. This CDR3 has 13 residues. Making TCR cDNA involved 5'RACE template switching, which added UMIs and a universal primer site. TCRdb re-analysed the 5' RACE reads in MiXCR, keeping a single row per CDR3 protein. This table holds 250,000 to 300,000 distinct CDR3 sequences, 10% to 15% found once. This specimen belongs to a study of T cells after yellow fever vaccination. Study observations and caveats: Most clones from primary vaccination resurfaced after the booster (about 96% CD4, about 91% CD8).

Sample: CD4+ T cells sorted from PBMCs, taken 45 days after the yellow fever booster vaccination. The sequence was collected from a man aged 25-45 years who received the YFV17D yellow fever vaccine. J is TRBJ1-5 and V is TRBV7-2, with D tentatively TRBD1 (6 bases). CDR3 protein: CASSPQGPQPQHF. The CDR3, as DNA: TGTGCCAGCAGTCCGCAGGGGCCCCAGCCCCAGCATTTT. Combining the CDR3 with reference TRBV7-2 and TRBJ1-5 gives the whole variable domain GAGVSQSPSNKVTEKGKDVELRCDPISGHTALYWYRQSLGQGLEFLIYFQGNSAPDKSGLPSDRFSAERTGGSVSTLTIQRTQQEDSAVYLCASSPQGPQPQHFGDGTRLSIL.